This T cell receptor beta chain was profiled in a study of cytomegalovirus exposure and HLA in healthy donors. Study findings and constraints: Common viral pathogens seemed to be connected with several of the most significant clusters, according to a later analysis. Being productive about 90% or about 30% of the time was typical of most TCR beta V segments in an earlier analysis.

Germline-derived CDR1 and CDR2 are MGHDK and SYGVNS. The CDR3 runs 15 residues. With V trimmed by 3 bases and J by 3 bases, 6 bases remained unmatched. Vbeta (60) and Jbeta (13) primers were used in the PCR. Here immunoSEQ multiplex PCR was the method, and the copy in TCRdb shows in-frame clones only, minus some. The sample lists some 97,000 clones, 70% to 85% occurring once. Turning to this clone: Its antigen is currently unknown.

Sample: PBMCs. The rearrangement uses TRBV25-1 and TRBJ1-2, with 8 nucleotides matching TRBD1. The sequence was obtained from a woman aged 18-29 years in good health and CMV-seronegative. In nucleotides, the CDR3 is TGTGCCAGCAGTGACCTCGGACAGGGCTACTATGGCTACACCTTC. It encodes CASSDLGQGYYGYTF.